The rows below give T cell receptor beta chains drawn from one sample of a study of blood T cell repertoires in COVID-19. Measured with immunoSEQ multiplex PCR; TCRdb has only the in-frame clones, and not every one. The profile covers 150,000 to 200,000 clones, with about 93% appearing a single time and 0.6% to 0.8% taken by the ten largest. Sequencing was done on a sample of peripheral blood. Every receptor here comes from a man under 40 with COVID-19, enrolled during active disease. CDR3s include the opening cysteine and the closing phenylalanine or tryptophan. Each record gives: D gene, J gene, V gene, CDR3 protein, CDR3 DNA. D genes are given only for firm matches.

NA | TRBJ1-6 | TRBV5-5 | CASSLSGQGRGSYNSPLHF | TGTGCCAGCAGCTTGTCTGGGCAGGGGAGGGGCTCCTATAATTCACCCCTCCACTTT
NA | TRBJ2-3 | TRBV2 | CASTSLVGPTDTQYF | TGTGCCAGCACTTCATTAGTTGGGCCCACAGATACGCAGTATTTT
NA | TRBJ1-5 | TRBV27 | CASSFWGLGQPQHF | TGTGCCAGCAGTTTCTGGGGGCTCGGTCAGCCCCAGCATTTT
NA | TRBJ1-2 | TRBV7-9 | CASSLLDFLSRGYTF | TGTGCCAGCAGCTTGCTGGACTTTCTTTCTCGTGGCTACACCTTC
TRBD2 | TRBJ2-5 | TRBV9 | CASSVSSGGRETQYF | TGTGCCAGCAGCGTTTCTAGCGGGGGGCGGGAGACCCAGTACTTC
NA | TRBJ2-1 | TRBV3-1/TRBV3-2 | CASSQDGRRANNEQFF | TGTGCCAGCAGCCAAGATGGTCGGAGGGCGAACAATGAGCAGTTCTTC
TRBD1 | TRBJ2-3 | TRBV6-5 | CASTGTGIAEQYF | TGTGCCAGCACCGGGACAGGGATCGCGGAGCAGTATTTT
TRBD1 | TRBJ1-6 | TRBV4-1 | CASSQGQGTSSYNSPLHF | TGCGCCAGCAGCCAAGGACAGGGGACGAGCTCCTATAATTCACCCCTCCACTTT
NA | TRBJ1-5 | TRBV11-2 | CASSLGPSQGGSNQPQHF | TGTGCCAGCAGCTTAGGTCCATCTCAGGGAGGTAGCAATCAGCCCCAGCATTTT
NA | TRBJ1-2 | TRBV4-1 | CASSHTFGYTF | TGCGCCAGCAGCCACACTTTTGGCTACACCTTC